This TCR beta chain was obtained from a study of T cell changes during pregnancy in multiple sclerosis. The CDR3 is made up of 11 amino acids. Per germline, CDR1 ENHRY and CDR2 SYGVKD. Libraries were prepared by immunoSEQ multiplex PCR; TCRdb keeps only in-frame clonotypes and omits some of them. The sample holds 50,000 to 65,000 clones, nearly 95% seen once. This rearrangement joins TRBV10-3 to TRBJ1-1; D gene uncertain. The specimen comprised peripheral blood, sampled in the first trimester of pregnancy. The TCR originated in a female donor with multiple sclerosis, enrolled in a pregnancy study. DNA for the CDR3: TGTGCGGTCCGGGGAAACACTGAAGCTTTCTTT. This sequence encodes CAVRGNTEAFF.